This T cell receptor beta chain came from a study of OX40 agonist ivuxolimab in advanced cancers. The overall study: Hepatocellular carcinoma, melanoma, renal cell or head and neck cancer occurred in dose-escalation patients.

Here immunoSEQ multiplex PCR was the method, and the copy in TCRdb shows in-frame clones only, minus some. The table has over 95,000 clones, approximately 83% seen once. This clone appeared many times. This CDR3 comprises 14 residues. Trimming cost V 3 bases and J 4 bases, with 12 bases left between them. Germline assignment: CDR1 MNHNS and CDR2 SASEGT. The study sampled blood at baseline, cycle 4 day 1, and cycle 7 day 1. This TCR was sampled from an adult with an advanced solid tumor such as melanoma, head and neck, liver or kidney cancer. The input for sequencing was CD4+ or CD8+ T cells sorted from blood, taken in a trial of the OX40 agonist ivuxolimab. The rearrangement uses TRBV6-1 and TRBJ1-2; perhaps TRBD1 as D (5 bases). The CDR3 loop reads CASSEVVGTYGYTF. CDR3 DNA sequence: TGTGCCAGCAGTGAGGTAGTCGGGACCTATGGCTACACCTTC.